The clone carrying this T cell receptor (beta chain) was found once. In the original analysis: Amplification with reference gene primers provided the estimates of nucleated cell counts. TCRdb's table, derived via immunoSEQ multiplex PCR, lists solely in-frame clones and lacks some. V and J calls and clone size are those listed in that table; D and trimming were worked out from the DNA. The sample holds some 340,000 clones, 90% seen once. V shed 0 bases, J shed 5 bases, and the junction held 6 bases outside the gene matches. Germline CDR1 reads LNHDA; CDR2 reads SQIVND (reference sequence). CDR3 length: 15 residues. The sample originates from a study of blood T cell repertoires in COVID-19.

The sequence was collected from a woman between 25 and 40 years old who had been exposed to COVID-19. Sequences were obtained from PBMCs or T cells enriched from blood (not recorded which). This chain links TRBV19 with TRBJ1-1; 7 bases map to TRBD1. The CDR3 region has the DNA TGTGCCAGTAGTATAGATGAGGGGGCGCGGACTGAAGCTTTCTTT. Translated, it gives CASSIDEGARTEAFF.